This is a list of T cell receptor beta chains from one sample in a study of shared clonotypes between healthy human individuals. Method: immunoSEQ multiplex PCR; TCRdb's copy keeps in-frame clones and lacks some. The table lists about 2.3 million clones, 85% to 95% of them singletons, with more than 0.35% in the top ten. Source material: naive CD4+ T cells from PBMCs. These receptors all stem from a young man in good health. Some clones in this sample may be carry-over from other donors' samples. The CDR3 runs from the conserved cysteine through the conserved F or W. D genes are given only for firm matches. Rows give clone size only sometimes, using once, few, many, or a class for an expanded clone.

d_gene	abundance	j_gene	v_gene	CDR3nt	CDR3aa
NA	once	TRBJ1-3	TRBV7-8	TGTGCCAGCAGCCCCCCGGTGACTGGAAACACCATATATTTT	CASSPPVTGNTIYF
NA	NA	TRBJ2-5	TRBV4-3	TGCGCCAGCAGCCAAGATCTGGGGGGAGGGGGAGAGACCCAGTACTTC	CASSQDLGGGGETQYF
TRBD2	NA	TRBJ2-1	TRBV5-4	TGTGCCAGCAGCTTACTAGCGGGAGGGGGGATCAATGAGCAGTTCTTC	CASSLLAGGGINEQFF
TRBD1	NA	TRBJ1-5	TRBV19	TGTGCCAGTAGTAGACAGGGCAAGGGCAATCAGCCCCAGCATTTT	CASSRQGKGNQPQHF
TRBD1	NA	TRBJ2-3	TRBV7-8	TGTGCCAGCAGCTTAGAAAGTATGAGACAGGGAACTTTT	CASSLESMRQGTF
TRBD2	once	TRBJ2-7	TRBV15	TGTGCCACCAGCAGAGGAGGAGGACTAGCGACGGGCGAGCAGTACTTC	CATSRGGGLATGEQYF
NA	NA	TRBJ1-4	TRBV9	TGTGCCAGCAGCGAACAGGGAGTGGGTGAAAAACTGTTTTTT	CASSEQGVGEKLFF
TRBD2	NA	TRBJ2-1	TRBV18	TGTGCCAGCTCGCCGGGACTAGCGGGAGGTTCGTTCTTC	CASSPGLAGGSFF
TRBD2	NA	TRBJ2-3	TRBV9	TGTGCCAGCAGCCGACAGCGGGATGGTGCAGATACGCAGTATTTT	CASSRQRDGADTQYF
NA	NA	TRBJ1-5	TRBV28	TGTGCCAGCGGAAGGGCGGCCCCAGGCAATCAGCCCCAGCATTTT	CASGRAAPGNQPQHF
NA	few	TRBJ2-7	TRBV6-1	TGTGCCAGCAGTGACACCTTCCGGGGTTTCTACGAGCAGTACTTC	CASSDTFRGFYEQYF
NA	NA	TRBJ2-7	TRBV11-1	TGTGCCAGCAGCCGCGGGACAAATGGGTACGAGCAGTACTTC	CASSRGTNGYEQYF
NA	NA	TRBJ1-5	TRBV28	TGTGCCAGCAGTCCCGGGGGTATCAATCAGCCCCAGCATTTT	CASSPGGINQPQHF
TRBD1	NA	TRBJ1-2	TRBV9	TGTGCCAGCAGCGTAGCTCGGGGGACAGCCTATGGCTACACCTTC	CASSVARGTAYGYTF
TRBD1	NA	TRBJ2-3	TRBV9	TGTGCCAGCAGCGTAGGTCCCGGACAGGGGAATACGCAGTATTTT	CASSVGPGQGNTQYF